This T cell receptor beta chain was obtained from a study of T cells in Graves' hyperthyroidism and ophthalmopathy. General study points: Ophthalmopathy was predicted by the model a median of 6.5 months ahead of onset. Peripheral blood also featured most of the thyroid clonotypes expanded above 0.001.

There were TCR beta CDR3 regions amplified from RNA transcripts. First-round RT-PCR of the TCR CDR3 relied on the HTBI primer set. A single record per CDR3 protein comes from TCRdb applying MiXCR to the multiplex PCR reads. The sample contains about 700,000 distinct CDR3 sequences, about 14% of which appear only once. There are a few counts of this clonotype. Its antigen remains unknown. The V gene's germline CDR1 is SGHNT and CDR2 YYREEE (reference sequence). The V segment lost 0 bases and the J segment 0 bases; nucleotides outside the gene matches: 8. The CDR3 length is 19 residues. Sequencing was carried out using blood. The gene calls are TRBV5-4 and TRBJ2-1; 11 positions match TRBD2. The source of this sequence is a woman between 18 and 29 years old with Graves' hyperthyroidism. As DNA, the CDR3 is TGTGCCAGCAGCTTGGGGGGTTTTAGCGGGAGGGACTCCTACAATGAGCAGTTCTTC. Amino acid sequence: CASSLGGFSGRDSYNEQFF.